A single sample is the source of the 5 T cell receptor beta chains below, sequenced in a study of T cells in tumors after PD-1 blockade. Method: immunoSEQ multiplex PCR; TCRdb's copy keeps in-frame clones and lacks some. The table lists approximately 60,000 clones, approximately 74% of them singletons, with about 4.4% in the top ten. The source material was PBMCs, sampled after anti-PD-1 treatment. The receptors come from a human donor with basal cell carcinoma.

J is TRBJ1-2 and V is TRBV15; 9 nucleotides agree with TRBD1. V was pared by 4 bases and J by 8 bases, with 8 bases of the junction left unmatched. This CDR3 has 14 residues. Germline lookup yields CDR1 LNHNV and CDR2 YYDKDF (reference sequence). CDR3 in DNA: TGTGCCACCAGCACCCGGGACAGGGAGGTCGGCTACACCTTC. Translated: CATSTRDREVGYTF. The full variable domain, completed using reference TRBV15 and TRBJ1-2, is DAMVIQNPRYQVTQFGKPVTLSCSQTLNHNVMYWYQQKSSQAPKLLFHYYDKDFNNEADTPDNFQSRRPNTSFCFLDIRSPGLGDTAMYLCATSTRDREVGYTFGSGTRLTVV.

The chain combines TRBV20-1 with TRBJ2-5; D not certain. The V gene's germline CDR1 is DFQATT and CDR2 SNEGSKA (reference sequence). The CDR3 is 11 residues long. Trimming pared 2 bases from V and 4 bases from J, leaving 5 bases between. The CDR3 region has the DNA TGCAGTGCTAGAATCTCAGAGACCCAGTACTTC. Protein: CSARISETQYF.

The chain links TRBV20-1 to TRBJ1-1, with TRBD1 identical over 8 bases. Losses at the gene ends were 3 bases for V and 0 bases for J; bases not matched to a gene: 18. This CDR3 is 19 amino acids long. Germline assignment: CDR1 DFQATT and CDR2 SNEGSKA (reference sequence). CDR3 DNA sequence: TGCAGTGCTAGTAACCCTCGAGGACAGGGAAAAATTATGAACACTGAAGCTTTCTTT. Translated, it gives CSASNPRGQGKIMNTEAFF.

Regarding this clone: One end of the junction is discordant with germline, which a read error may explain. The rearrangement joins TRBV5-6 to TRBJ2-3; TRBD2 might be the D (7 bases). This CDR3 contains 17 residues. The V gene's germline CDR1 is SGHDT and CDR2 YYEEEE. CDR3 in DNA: TGTGCCCGCAGCCGGCGGGGAGGGGGGGTAGCGGCAGATACGCAGTATTTT. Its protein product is CARSRRGGGVAADTQYF. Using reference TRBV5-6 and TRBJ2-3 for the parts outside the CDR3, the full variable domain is DAGVTQSPTHLIKTRGQQVTLRCSPKSGHDTVSWYQQALGQGPQFIFQYYEEEERQRGNFPDRFSGHQFPNYSSELNVNALLLGDSALYLCARSRRGGGVAADTQYFGPGTRLTVL.

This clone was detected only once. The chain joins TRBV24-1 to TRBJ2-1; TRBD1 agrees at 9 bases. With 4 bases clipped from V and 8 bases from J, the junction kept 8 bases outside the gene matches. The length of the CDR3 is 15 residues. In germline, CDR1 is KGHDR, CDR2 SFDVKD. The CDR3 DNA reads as TGTGCCACCAGTGACCCCGGGACAGGGAGTCATGAGCAGTTCTTC. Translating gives CATSDPGTGSHEQFF.